The 14 T cell receptor beta chains below come from one sample, sequenced in a study of beta chain features in type 1 diabetes. Points from the study as a whole: A moderate, significant TCRB CDR3 shortening appeared in type 1 diabetes across four CD4+ subsets.

These TCRs are of unknown antigen specificity. TCRB transcripts that were expressed got sequenced, as all of the isolated RNA had been reverse transcribed. The protocol was immunoSEQ multiplex PCR, while the TCRdb copy is restricted to in-frame clones and leaves out a portion. Here the sample spans more than 250,000 clones, roughly 13% being singletons. The sequenced sample consisted of naive CD4+ T cells from blood. The source is a man aged 25 to 40 with type 1 diabetes.

CDR3: CASSSSYQEKLFF. The DNA for the CDR3 is TGTGCCAGCAGCTCCTCTTATCAGGAAAAACTGTTTTTT. The chain couples TRBV11-2 to TRBJ1-4; D gene uncertain. Trimming removed 4 bases from V and 8 bases from J, with 11 bases in between. CDR1 is SGHAT and CDR2 is FQNNGV in the germline V gene. There are 13 residues in the CDR3.

This rearrangement joins TRBV7-6 to TRBJ2-7; 12 nucleotides align to TRBD2. The CDR3 contains 17 residues. Trimming at V came to 4 bases and at J to 5 bases, leaving 12 bases not matched to a gene. Germline V gene lookup returns CDR1 SGHVS and CDR2 FNYEAQ. The CDR3 region has the DNA TGTGCCAGCAGCTCGCGTCAGCGACTAGCGGGAGATCACGAGCAGTACTTC. Translation gives CASSSRQRLAGDHEQYF.

This chain uses TRBV20-1 with TRBJ2-1; TRBD2 is a possible D gene (5 bases). In germline, CDR1 is DFQATT, CDR2 SNEGSKA (reference sequence). V lost 5 bases and J lost 12, with 14 bases in between. The length of the CDR3 is 11 residues. CDR3 residues: CSAELVIGQFF. The DNA for the CDR3 is TGCAGTGCTGAACTAGTCATTGGGCAGTTCTTC.

The rearrangement joins TRBV29-1 to TRBJ2-2, with a weak D call TRBD1 (7 bases). Germline CDR1 and CDR2: SQVTM and ANQGSEA. This CDR3 has 13 residues. V lost 6 bases and J 6 bases, leaving 14 bases between the germline ends. This CDR3 is CSVAGQLSGELFF. In nucleotides, the CDR3 is TGCAGCGTCGCGGGACAGTTATCCGGGGAGCTGTTTTTT.

This clone was counted between two and nine times. V usage is TRBV5-4 and J usage is TRBJ2-3, with a weak D call TRBD1 (5 bases). The CDR3 runs to 16 residues. Trimming cost V 4 bases and J 0 bases, with 15 bases left between them. Germline V gene sequence: CDR1 SGHNT, CDR2 YYREEE (reference sequence). As DNA, the CDR3 is TGTGCCAGCAGCCTCTATTTCGACAGAAGCACAGATACGCAGTATTTT. Its translation is CASSLYFDRSTDTQYF.

This clone was counted only a few times. CDR3 sequence reads: CASSQRASGGYEQYF. The DNA for the CDR3 is TGTGCCAGCAGTCAACGAGCTAGCGGGGGCTACGAGCAGTACTTC. This rearrangement joins TRBV6-6 to TRBJ2-7; TRBD2 aligns across 10 bases. The germline V gene has CDR1 MNHNY and CDR2 SVGAGI (reference sequence). The CDR3 length is 15 residues. J gave up 3 bases and V 5 bases, and 7 bases lay outside the gene matches.

This sequence joins TRBV18 and TRBJ1-4; no clear D gene. Germline V gene data show CDR1 as KGHSH and CDR2 as LQKENI. The CDR3 sequence is 13 residues long. With 8 bases removed from V and 7 bases from J, the gap between germline ends came to 14 bases. The CDR3 bases are TGTGCCAGCCTTGTGTCCCGGGGTGAAAAACTGTTTTTT. Encoded protein: CASLVSRGEKLFF.

This chain joins TRBV7-3 and TRBJ2-3; 10 bases fit TRBD2. The germline V gene has CDR1 SGHTA and CDR2 FQGTGA. Germline trimming cut 1 base from V and 2 bases from J; bases unmatched to any gene: 6. This CDR3 region has 17 residues. For the CDR3, the DNA is TGTGCCAGCAGCTTAAACGCACTAGCGGGGCTCACAGATACGCAGTATTTT. This encodes CASSLNALAGLTDTQYF.

The chain recombines TRBV7-9 with TRBJ1-3, with D tentatively TRBD1 (6 bases). CDR1 and CDR2 from the germline V gene are SEHNR and FQNEAQ (reference sequence). This CDR3 is built from 14 residues. The germline V and J ends were trimmed by 2 bases and 4 bases, with 9 bases remaining between them. The CDR3 DNA sequence: TGTGCCAGCAGCTTACCGACAGGCGGAAACACCATATATTTT. This encodes CASSLPTGGNTIYF.

This clone has a handful of counts. The J gene is TRBJ2-6, the V gene TRBV5-1, with D maybe TRBD2 (6 bases). The germline V gene has CDR1 SGHRS and CDR2 YFSETQ. The CDR3 totals 16 residues. V was shortened by 4 bases and J by 2 bases, with 13 bases between the two germline ends. CDR3 sequence reads: CASSPAGGAGANVLTF. CDR3 bases: TGCGCCAGCAGCCCCGCCGGAGGGGCTGGGGCCAACGTCCTGACTTTC.

This clone was detected a few times. V gene TRBV5-1 combines with J gene TRBJ2-1; TRBD1 matches 10 bases. Germline V gene sequence: CDR1 SGHRS, CDR2 YFSETQ. The length of the CDR3 is 14 residues. Unmatched junction bases numbered 5, after V lost 7 bases and J lost 4 bases. CDR3 sequence reads: CASHRDRGYNEQFF. As DNA, the CDR3 is TGCGCCAGCCACCGGGACAGGGGATACAATGAGCAGTTCTTC.

This clone was observed a few times. This chain connects TRBV7-9 to TRBJ2-7; 7 bases agree with TRBD1. The CDR3 totals 15 residues. J was trimmed by 2 bases and V by 2 bases; bases with no gene match: 6. Germline V gene sequence: CDR1 SEHNR, CDR2 FQNEAQ (reference sequence). The CDR3 here is CASSLQSQGTYEQYF. The CDR3 nucleotides are TGTGCCAGCAGCTTACAATCACAGGGGACCTACGAGCAGTACTTC.

This chain uses TRBV28 with TRBJ2-7; no reliable D call. The CDR3 extends over 14 amino acids. The germline V and J ends were trimmed by 7 bases and 4 bases, with 17 bases remaining between them. The germline V gene encodes CDR1 MDHEN and CDR2 SYDVKM. The CDR3 is CASTTLPGRYEQYF. The DNA of the CDR3 is TGTGCCAGCACCACCTTACCGGGTCGGTACGAGCAGTACTTC.

The chain combines TRBV29-1 with TRBJ2-7; D uncertain. V was clipped by 3 bases and J by 0 bases, with 9 bases between them. This CDR3 spans 13 amino acids. Germline values: CDR1 SQVTM, CDR2 ANQGSEA. The CDR3 nucleotides read TGCAGCGTTGACTCTGGCCTCTCCTACGAGCAGTACTTC. Its translation is CSVDSGLSYEQYF.